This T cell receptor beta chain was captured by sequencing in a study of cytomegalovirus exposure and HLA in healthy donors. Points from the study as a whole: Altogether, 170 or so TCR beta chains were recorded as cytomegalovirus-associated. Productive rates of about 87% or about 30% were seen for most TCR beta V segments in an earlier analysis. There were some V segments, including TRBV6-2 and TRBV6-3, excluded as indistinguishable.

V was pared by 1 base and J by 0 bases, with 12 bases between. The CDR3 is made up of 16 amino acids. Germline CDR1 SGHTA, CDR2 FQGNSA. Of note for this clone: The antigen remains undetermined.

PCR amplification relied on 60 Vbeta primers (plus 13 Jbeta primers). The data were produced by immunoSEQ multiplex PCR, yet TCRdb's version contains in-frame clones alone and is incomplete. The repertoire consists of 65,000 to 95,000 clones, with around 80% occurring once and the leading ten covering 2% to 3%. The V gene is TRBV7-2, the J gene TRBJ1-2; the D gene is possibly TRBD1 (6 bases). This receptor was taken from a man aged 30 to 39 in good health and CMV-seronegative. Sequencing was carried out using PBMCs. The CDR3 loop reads CASSLVGGQTNYGYTF. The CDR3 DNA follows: TGTGCCAGCAGCTTAGTGGGGGGGCAAACTAACTATGGCTACACCTTC.